This is a list of T cell receptor beta chains from one sample in a study of blood T cell repertoires in COVID-19. The repertoire was sequenced with immunoSEQ multiplex PCR; TCRdb's copy has only in-frame clones and lacks some. Of about 190,000 clones in the sample, about three quarters were seen once. Sequencing was done on a sample of peripheral blood. These receptors all come from a woman older than 75 with active or convalescent COVID-19. The CDR3 runs from the conserved cysteine through the conserved F or W. A D gene is named only where the DNA matches it firmly. For some rows the clone size is stated as once, few or many, or as a class when expanded; others skip it.

D gene,V gene,clone size,J gene,CDR3 DNA,CDR3 protein
TRBD2,TRBV2,few,TRBJ2-1,TGTGCCAGCAGTGAAAATGCGGGGGGGTGGAATGAGCAGTTCTTC,CASSENAGGWNEQFF
TRBD1,TRBV7-2,few,TRBJ2-2,TGTGCCAGCAGCCCCCGGGTCCGACAGGGCTCCGGGGAGCTGTTTTTT,CASSPRVRQGSGELFF
TRBD1,TRBV5-6,.,TRBJ1-2,TGTGCCAGCAGCAGACAGGGGGCGAACTATGGCTACACCTTC,CASSRQGANYGYTF
.,TRBV6-5,.,TRBJ2-5,TGTGCCAGCAAGACAGGCGGATCAGAGACCCAGTACTTC,CASKTGGSETQYF
.,TRBV7-8,.,TRBJ1-1,TGTGCCAGCAGCCTGTGGCAGGGCAAAGCTTTCTTT,CASSLWQGKAFF
.,TRBV25-1,.,TRBJ1-3,TGTGCCAGCAGTGAGCACCCCCGGAACACCATATATTTT,CASSEHPRNTIYF
TRBD1,TRBV5-6,.,TRBJ1-1,TGTGCCAGCAGCTGGGACAGACACATGAACACTGAAGCTTTCTTT,CASSWDRHMNTEAFF
TRBD2,TRBV11-3,few,TRBJ2-3,TGTGCCAGCAGCAAAGGACTAGCGGGGAGCACAGATACGCAGTATTTT,CASSKGLAGSTDTQYF
TRBD1,TRBV27,.,TRBJ1-5,TGTGCCAGCAGTTTCGGGACAGGGACCGATCAGCCCCAGCATTTT,CASSFGTGTDQPQHF
.,TRBV28,.,TRBJ1-2,TGTGCCAGCAGTCTCAGGGACTATGGCTACACCTTC,CASSLRDYGYTF
.,TRBV5-6,.,TRBJ1-6,TGTGCCAGCAGCTTCGGTCAGGGCCGTTCACCCCTCCACTTT,CASSFGQGRSPLHF
.,TRBV3-1/TRBV3-2,.,TRBJ1-2,TGTGCCAGCAGCCCATTGGGGGGAAGGGGCCATGGCTACACCTTC,CASSPLGGRGHGYTF
.,TRBV10-3,.,TRBJ1-5,TGTGCCATCAGTGAGTCGATGGGTCAGGGACAGCCCCAGCATTTT,CAISESMGQGQPQHF
.,TRBV27,.,TRBJ2-5,TGTGCCAGCAGTTTATCGTACAGCCAAGAGACCCAGTACTTC,CASSLSYSQETQYF
.,TRBV6-5,.,TRBJ2-2,TGTGCCAGCAGGGAGGGGTCATCCCGGGAGCTGTTTTTT,CASREGSSRELFF
.,TRBV27,few,TRBJ1-6,TGTGCCAGTAAACAACACGACAGTTATAATTCACCCCTCCACTTT,CASKQHDSYNSPLHF
.,TRBV3-1/TRBV3-2,.,TRBJ2-3,TGTGCCAGCAGCCCTCGGGTCAGCCTGATGGATACGCAGTATTTT,CASSPRVSLMDTQYF
TRBD1,TRBV27,.,TRBJ2-7,TGTGCCAGCAAATCTTTGGCGACCGGGACAGGGGGCGCGGGGCAGTACTTC,CASKSLATGTGGAGQYF
.,TRBV5-1,.,TRBJ2-3,TGCGCCAGCAGGGATGCTGGACAGTACACAGATACGCAGTATTTT,CASRDAGQYTDTQYF
.,TRBV27,.,TRBJ2-7,TGTGCCACCCGAAAGGGGGTGAGCTCCTACGAGCAGTACTTC,CATRKGVSSYEQYF
.,TRBV5-6,.,TRBJ1-3,TGTGCCAGCAGCCTTCCGGGGTTATCTGGAAACACCATATATTTT,CASSLPGLSGNTIYF
TRBD1,TRBV29-1,.,TRBJ1-2,TGCAGCGTTGAATCTGACAGGGGGCGGGTTAACTATGGCTACACCTTC,CSVESDRGRVNYGYTF
.,TRBV4-3,.,TRBJ1-5,TGCGCCAGCAGCCAAGATAGGATTGAGGGGCCCCAGCATTTT,CASSQDRIEGPQHF
TRBD1,TRBV5-5,.,TRBJ1-5,TGTGCCAGCAGCTTACAGGGGGATCAGCCCCAGCATTTT,CASSLQGDQPQHF
.,TRBV11-2,.,TRBJ2-1,TGTGCCAGCAGCTTAGCCCCTCGGTCCTACAATGAGCAGTTCTTC,CASSLAPRSYNEQFF